The present T cell receptor (beta chain) was sequenced within a study of blood T cell repertoires in COVID-19 (TCRdb year 2020). Looking at the study overall: Samples from collaborators originated in the United States, Italy and Spain and spanned both the acute and convalescent phases of COVID-19. The material from the prospective study consisted of cDNA or gDNA derived from T cells, B-cell-depleted T cells, or PBMCs. Deeply sampled blood TCRbeta repertoires from subjects exposed to, actively infected with, or recovered from COVID-19 were included in the dataset. The repertoires were released in a freely available public database meant as a resource for research on the immune response to SARS-CoV-2. Samples were obtained from the ongoing ImmuneRACE study (first 160 participants) and from about 1,300 subjects provided by 6 global collaborators. Nearly every sample came with metadata listing a de-identified subject ID, COVID-19 status, age in years and sex. HLA class I and class II types, where available, came from metadata supplied by the sample provider rather than from assay-based typing. Findings and caveats that apply to the study as a whole: The quantity of clinical and demographic metadata differed by source and by participant and was supplied without curation.

Each collaborating institution followed its own protocols to collect whole blood in K2EDTA tubes. For TCRbeta analysis, collaborators shipped samples in one of three forms: frozen whole blood, isolated PBMCs, or DNA extracted from either of those sample types. The immunoSEQ Assay, a bias-controlled multiplex PCR, was used to amplify TCRbeta CDR3 regions from genomic DNA. In the original analysis: Nucleated cell counts per sample were estimated from amplification of reference gene primers within the assay. Sequence reads were collapsed and filtered to measure the absolute abundance of every unique TCRbeta CDR3 rearrangement. For each sample, productive Simpson clonality was calculated by taking the square root of Simpson's diversity index across productive rearrangements. This is the immuneACCESS table as TCRdb keeps it, with only in-frame sequences that have V and J called. A part of the clones is gone; compared with another copy, unresolved V genes explain less than half, and the rest is unexplained. Clone size and the V and J calls come from that table; the DNA yielded D and trimming. The table for this sample lists 360,000 or so clones; 85% to 90% of them were counted only once. The top ten clones comprise around 6.3% of the sample.

Details on this clone: Its binding antigen is unknown. No much larger clonotype is one base removed from it; base qualities were not supplied. Other DNA variants within this sample encode the same CDR3.

The CDR3 goes from the cysteine to the phenylalanine over 16 residues. Here the CDR3 DNA is all that survives: 48 bases in frame from base 1. Via the germline V gene (reference sequence), CDR1 is LNHDA and CDR2 SQIVND. V has 9 bases trimmed and J has 0 bases trimmed; junction bases matching no gene number 6. The clonotype was recovered from a man between 18 and 35 years old with active or convalescent COVID-19. This sequence uses TRBV19 and TRBJ1-4; TRBD1 agrees with 11 junctional bases. Sequenced sample: peripheral blood. The CDR3 loop reads CASRTGGVSTNEKLFF. The nucleotide sequence reads as follows: TGTGCCAGCAGGACAGGGGGCGTTTCAACTAATGAAAAACTGTTTTTT.